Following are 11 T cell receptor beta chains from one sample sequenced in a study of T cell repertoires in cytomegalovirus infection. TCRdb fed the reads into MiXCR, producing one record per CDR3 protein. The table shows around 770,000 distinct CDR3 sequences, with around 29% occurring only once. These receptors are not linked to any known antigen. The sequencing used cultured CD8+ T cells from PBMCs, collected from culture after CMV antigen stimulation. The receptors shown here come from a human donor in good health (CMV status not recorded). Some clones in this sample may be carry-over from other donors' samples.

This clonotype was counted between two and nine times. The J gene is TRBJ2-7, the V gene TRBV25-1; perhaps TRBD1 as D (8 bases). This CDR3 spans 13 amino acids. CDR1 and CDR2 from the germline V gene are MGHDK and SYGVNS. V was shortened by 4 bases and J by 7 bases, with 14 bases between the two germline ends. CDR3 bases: TGTGCCAGCAGTGTTGACAGGGGAGGGGAGCAGTACTTC. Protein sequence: CASSVDRGGEQYF.

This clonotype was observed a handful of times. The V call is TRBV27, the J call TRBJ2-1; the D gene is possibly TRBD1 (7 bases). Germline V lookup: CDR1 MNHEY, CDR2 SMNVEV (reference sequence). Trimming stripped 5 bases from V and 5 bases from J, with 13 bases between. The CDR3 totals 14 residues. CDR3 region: CASSPRDSNNEQFF. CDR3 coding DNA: TGTGCCAGCAGTCCGCGGGACAGCAACAATGAGCAGTTCTTC.

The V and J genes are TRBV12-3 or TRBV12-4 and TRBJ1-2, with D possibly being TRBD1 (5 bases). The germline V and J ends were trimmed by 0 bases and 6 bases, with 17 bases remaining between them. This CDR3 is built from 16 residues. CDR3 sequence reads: CASSLALGGITDGYTF. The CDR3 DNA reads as TGTGCCAGCAGTTTAGCGCTTGGGGGGATAACAGATGGCTACACCTTC.

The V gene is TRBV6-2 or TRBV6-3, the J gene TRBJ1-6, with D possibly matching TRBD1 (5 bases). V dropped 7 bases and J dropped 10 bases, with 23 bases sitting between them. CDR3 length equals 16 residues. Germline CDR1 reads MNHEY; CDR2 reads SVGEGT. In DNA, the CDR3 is TGTGCCAGCACCTCCTTCTTGGGGGAAGAGAGGTCACCCCTCCACTTT. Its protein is CASTSFLGEERSPLHF.

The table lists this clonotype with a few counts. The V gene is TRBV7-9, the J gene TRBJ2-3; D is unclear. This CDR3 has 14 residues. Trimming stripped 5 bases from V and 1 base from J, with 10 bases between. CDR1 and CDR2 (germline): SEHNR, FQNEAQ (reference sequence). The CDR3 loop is CASSEADGTDTQYF. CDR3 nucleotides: TGTGCCAGCAGCGAGGCGGACGGCACAGATACGCAGTATTTT.

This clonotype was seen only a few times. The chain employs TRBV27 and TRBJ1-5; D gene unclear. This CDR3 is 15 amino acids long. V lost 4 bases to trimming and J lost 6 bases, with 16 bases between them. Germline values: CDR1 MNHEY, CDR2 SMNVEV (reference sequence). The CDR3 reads CASSSSRVGGQPQHF. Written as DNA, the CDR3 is TGTGCCAGCAGTTCCTCGAGGGTAGGTGGTCAGCCCCAGCATTTT.

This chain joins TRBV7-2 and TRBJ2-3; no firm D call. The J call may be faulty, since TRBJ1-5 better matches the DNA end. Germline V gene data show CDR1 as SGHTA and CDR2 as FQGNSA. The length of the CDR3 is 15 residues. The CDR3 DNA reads TGTGCCAGCAGCTTAGGGGCTAGGATTAGCGATACGCAGCATTTT. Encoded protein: CASSLGARISDTQHF.

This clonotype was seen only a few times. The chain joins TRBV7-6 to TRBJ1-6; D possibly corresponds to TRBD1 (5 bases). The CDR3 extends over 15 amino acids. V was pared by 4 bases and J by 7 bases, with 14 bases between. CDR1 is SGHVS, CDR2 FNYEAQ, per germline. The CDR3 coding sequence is TGTGCCAGCAGCTCCGACAGAGGGGTAAATTCACCCCTCCACTTT. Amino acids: CASSSDRGVNSPLHF.

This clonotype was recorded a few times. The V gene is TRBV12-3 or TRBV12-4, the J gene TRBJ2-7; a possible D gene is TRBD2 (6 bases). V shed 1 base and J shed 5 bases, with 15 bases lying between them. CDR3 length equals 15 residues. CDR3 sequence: CASSLGGGGLNEQYF. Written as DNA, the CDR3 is TGTGCCAGCAGTTTAGGGGGTGGAGGGCTAAACGAGCAGTACTTC.

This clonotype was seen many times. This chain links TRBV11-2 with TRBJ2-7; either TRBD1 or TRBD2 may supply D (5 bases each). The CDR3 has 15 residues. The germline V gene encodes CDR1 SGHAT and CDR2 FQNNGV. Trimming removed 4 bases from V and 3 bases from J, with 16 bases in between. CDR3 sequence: CASSYYDGTYYEQYV. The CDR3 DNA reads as TGTGCCAGCAGCTATTATGACGGGACCTACTACGAGCAGTACGTC.

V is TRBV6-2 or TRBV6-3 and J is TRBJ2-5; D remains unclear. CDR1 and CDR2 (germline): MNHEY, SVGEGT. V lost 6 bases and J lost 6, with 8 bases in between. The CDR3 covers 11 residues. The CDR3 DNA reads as TGTGCCAGCAGCCCCGGCCAGACCCAGTACTTC. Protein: CASSPGQTQYF.